The clone carrying this T cell receptor beta chain has at least ten counts. CDR3 size: 15 residues. The V gene's germline CDR1 is SGHRS and CDR2 YFSETQ. V was pared by 0 bases and J by 2 bases, with 1 base of the junction left unmatched. This record belongs to a study of T-cell reconstitution after alpha-beta-depleted transplantation in children. The library targeted TCRbeta and was prepared with unique molecular identifiers. Via MiXCR, TCRdb re-called the PCR reads, giving one row per CDR3 protein. The sample includes a few hundred thousand distinct CDR3 sequences, 7.5% to 10% of them seen just once.

This chain connects TRBV5-1 to TRBJ1-5; 8 bases are shared with TRBD1. This sample comprised PBMCs from the stem cell graft donor, obtained from the stem cell graft. The clonotype was recovered from a human donor who donated a stem cell graft to a child with SCID. The CDR3 DNA sequence: TGCGCCAGCAGCTTGGAGGGACAGGGCAATCAGCCCCAGCATTTT. Translation gives CASSLEGQGNQPQHF.